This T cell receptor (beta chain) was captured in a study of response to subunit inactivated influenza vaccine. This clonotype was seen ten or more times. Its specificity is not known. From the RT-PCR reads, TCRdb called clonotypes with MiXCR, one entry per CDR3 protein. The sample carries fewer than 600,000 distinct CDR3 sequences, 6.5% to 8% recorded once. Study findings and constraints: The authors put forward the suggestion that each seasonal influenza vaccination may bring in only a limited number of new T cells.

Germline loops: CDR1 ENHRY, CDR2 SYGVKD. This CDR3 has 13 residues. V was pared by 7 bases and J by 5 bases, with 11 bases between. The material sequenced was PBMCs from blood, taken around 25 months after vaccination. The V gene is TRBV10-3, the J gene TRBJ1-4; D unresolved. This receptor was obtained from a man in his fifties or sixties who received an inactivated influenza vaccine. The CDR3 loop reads CAITASPNEKLFF. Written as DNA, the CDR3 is TGTGCCATCACTGCTAGTCCAAATGAAAAACTGTTTTTT.